This T cell receptor beta chain was captured by sequencing in a study of regulatory T cells in long-lasting Graves disease. As for time point: newly diagnosed GD, antithyroid drugs for less than 3 months. Following extraction of RNA from PBMCs, that RNA was used to make the TCR library. Roughly 10 milliliters of peripheral blood were taken and placed in EDTA tubes. Germline lookup yields CDR1 SNHLY and CDR2 FYNNEI. Between the trimmed V and J ends, which lost 9 bases and 0 bases, there was a span of 9 bases. The CDR3 has 12 residues. Construction of TCR beta libraries relied on iRepertoire HTBI primers and on Arm-PCR targeting CDR3 regions. TCRdb recomputed calls from the multiplex PCR reads with MiXCR, one row per CDR3 protein. The sample includes approximately 480,000 distinct CDR3 sequences, roughly 16% of them seen just once. This clonotype was recorded many times. These data were likewise used in another study, on T cells in Graves' hyperthyroidism and ophthalmopathy. That source reports: Each diagnosis drew on symptoms, thyroxine, TRAb, thyroid ultrasound and orbital computed tomography findings.

The sequences come from peripheral blood mononuclear cells (PBMCs), collected at new diagnosis, from a patient treated with antithyroid drugs. This TCR was sampled from a man aged 35 to 55 with Graves disease. The gene calls are TRBV2 and TRBJ2-7, with D perhaps TRBD2 (5 bases). For the CDR3, the DNA is TGTGCCAGTGACTACTCCTCCTACGAGCAGTACTTC. It encodes CASDYSSYEQYF.